These 16 T cell receptor beta chains share one sample of origin, sequenced in a study of blood T cell repertoires in COVID-19. Here immunoSEQ multiplex PCR was the method, and the copy in TCRdb shows in-frame clones only, minus some. In the table there are hundreds of thousands of clones, around 90% of which are singletons. Sequencing input: peripheral blood. All receptors come from a woman in her 40s with COVID-19, enrolled during active disease.

V usage is TRBV2 and J usage is TRBJ2-1; D gene unclear. V lost 2 bases to trimming and J lost 3 bases, with 11 bases between them. The germline V gene has CDR1 SNHLY and CDR2 FYNNEI. The CDR3 extends over 15 amino acids. This CDR3 is CASSELVAGYNEQFF. The DNA for the CDR3 is TGTGCCAGCAGTGAACTTGTAGCCGGCTACAATGAGCAGTTCTTC.

The rearrangement uses TRBV19 and TRBJ1-3, with D perhaps matching TRBD1 (5 bases). Trimming cost V 5 bases and J 5 bases, with 10 bases left between them. The CDR3 has 13 residues. The germline V gene has CDR1 LNHDA and CDR2 SQIVND (reference sequence). The CDR3 nucleotides read TGTGCCAGTAGTGGTGACAGAAGAAACACCATATATTTT. Translating gives CASSGDRRNTIYF.

The V call is TRBV5-6, the J call TRBJ2-7, with 12 bases lining up with TRBD2. The V gene end was trimmed by 3 bases and the J gene end by 5 bases; junction bases not matched to a gene: 9. There are 16 residues in the CDR3. Germline assignment: CDR1 SGHDT and CDR2 YYEEEE. CDR3 nucleotides: TGTGCCAGCAGCTCCGGACTAGCGGGAATTTTCCACGAGCAGTACTTC. Translating gives CASSSGLAGIFHEQYF.

This chain connects TRBV5-5 to TRBJ2-7; the D gene is possibly TRBD1 (6 bases). There are 13 residues in the CDR3. Germline V gene sequence: CDR1 SGHKS, CDR2 YYEKEE (reference sequence). V gave up 7 bases and J gave up 1 base, with 12 bases separating them. CDR3 residues: CASGGLGSYEQYF. The CDR3 bases are TGTGCCAGCGGGGGCTTAGGGTCCTACGAGCAGTACTTC.

This clone was counted between two and nine times. The CDR3 region has the DNA TGTGCCAGCTTAAACGGACAGGGGCCCCTCAATCAGCCCCAGCATTTT. Translated: CASLNGQGPLNQPQHF. V and J are TRBV28 and TRBJ1-5, with TRBD1 matching over 9 bases. CDR1 is MDHEN and CDR2 is SYDVKM in the germline V gene. The CDR3 length is 16 residues. The junction had 11 bases not matched to a gene; V was cut back by 8 bases and J by 3 bases.

The rearrangement links TRBV6-5 to TRBJ2-3; D might be TRBD2 (5 bases). From germline, CDR1 is MNHEY and CDR2 SVGAGI. V lost 3 bases and J lost 4, with 8 bases in between. This CDR3 has 13 amino acids. CDR3 sequence (DNA): TGTGCCAGCAGTTATTCGGAGGCAGATACGCAGTATTTT. Protein sequence: CASSYSEADTQYF.

The chain carries TRBV7-2 and TRBJ2-2; perhaps TRBD2 as D (5 bases). CDR3 length equals 13 residues. V lost 5 bases and J lost 5, with 9 bases in between. CDR1 is SGHTA, CDR2 FQGNSA, per germline. The CDR3 spells CASSPTRTGELFF. CDR3 sequence (DNA): TGTGCCAGCAGCCCTACTAGGACCGGGGAGCTGTTTTTT.

A single count supports this clone. This sequence joins TRBV7-9 and TRBJ1-2; 9 bases agree with TRBD1. CDR1 is SEHNR and CDR2 is FQNEAQ in the germline V gene (reference sequence). With V trimmed by 5 bases and J by 4 bases, 8 bases remained unmatched. CDR3 length: 15 residues. DNA for the CDR3: TGTGCCAGCAGCACCCCCGGGACAGGGCCCTATGGCTACACCTTC. Translation gives CASSTPGTGPYGYTF.

This clone was detected only a few times. The chain recombines TRBV19 with TRBJ1-5; D may be TRBD1 (6 bases). CDR3 length: 15 amino acids. V shed 4 bases and J shed 3 bases, with 13 bases lying between them. Germline values: CDR1 LNHDA, CDR2 SQIVND (reference sequence). The CDR3 DNA sequence: TGTGCCAGTAGTACCTACAGGGCCCTCAATCAGCCCCAGCATTTT. This codes for CASSTYRALNQPQHF.

This chain links TRBV9 with TRBJ1-3, with D unclear. The CDR3 spans 15 residues. Trimming took 4 bases from V and 2 from J, leaving 13 bases between them. The V gene's germline CDR1 is SGDLS and CDR2 YYNGEE. This CDR3 is CASSSGPVAGNTIYF. The CDR3 DNA is TGTGCCAGCAGCTCGGGTCCGGTGGCTGGAAACACCATATATTTT.

The chain employs TRBV5-1 and TRBJ1-6, with 10 bases identical to TRBD1. The germline gives CDR1 SGHRS, CDR2 YFSETQ. Trimming took 3 bases from V and 1 from J; bases not matched to a gene: 13. The CDR3 is 20 residues long. The DNA for the CDR3 is TGCGCCAGCAGCTACCGGTCGGGACAGGGGATGAATTCCTATAATTCACCCCTCCACTTT. This sequence encodes CASSYRSGQGMNSYNSPLHF.

The chain's CDR3 is CASSIQGQLNYGYTF. As DNA, the CDR3 is TGTGCCAGTAGTATTCAGGGGCAATTAAACTATGGCTACACCTTC. The rearrangement joins TRBV19 to TRBJ1-2, with D possibly TRBD1 on 6 matching bases. The CDR3 runs 15 residues. The germline V gene has CDR1 LNHDA and CDR2 SQIVND (reference sequence). The germline V and J ends were trimmed by 3 bases and 2 bases, with 13 bases remaining between them. The full variable domain, its missing parts supplied by reference TRBV19 and TRBJ1-2, is DGGITQSPKYLFRKEGQNVTLSCEQNLNHDAMYWYRQDPGQGLRLIYYSQIVNDFQKGDIAEGYSVSREKKESFPLTVTSAQKNPTAFYLCASSIQGQLNYGYTFGSGTRLTVV.

The chain has TRBV27 and TRBJ1-4; no reliable D call. V was cut by 0 bases and J by 5 bases, with 10 bases left in between. CDR1 is MNHEY and CDR2 is SMNVEV in the germline V gene (reference sequence). The CDR3 sequence is 15 residues long. The CDR3 nucleotides are TGTGCCAGCAGTTTATCAGGGAGGAGGAATGAAAAACTGTTTTTT. Protein sequence: CASSLSGRRNEKLFF.

This chain links TRBV3-1 (or the pseudogene TRBV3-2) with TRBJ1-1; perhaps TRBD1 as D (6 bases). This CDR3 contains 13 residues. CDR1 and CDR2 (germline): LGHDT, YNNKEL (reference sequence). V was clipped by 1 base and J by 7 bases, with 10 bases between them. In DNA form, the CDR3 reads TGTGCCAGCAGCCAAGCAACAGGGTTTGAAGCTTTCTTT. Encoded protein: CASSQATGFEAFF.

The CDR3 spells CASSTGQTQETQYF. The CDR3 DNA is TGCGCCAGCAGCACCGGACAGACCCAAGAGACCCAGTACTTC. This sequence joins TRBV5-1 and TRBJ2-5; D might be TRBD1 (6 bases). The germline CDR1 and CDR2 sequences are SGHRS and YFSETQ. The V and J ends lost 4 bases and 1 base respectively, with 11 bases between them. CDR3 length equals 14 residues. The full variable domain, in which reference TRBV5-1 and TRBJ2-5 provide the parts outside the CDR3, is KAGVTQTPRYLIKTRGQQVTLSCSPISGHRSVSWYQQTPGQGLQFLFEYFSETQRNKGNFPGRFSGRQFSNSRSEMNVSTLELGDSALYLCASSTGQTQETQYFGPGTRLLVL.

The chain has TRBV9 and TRBJ2-5, with D perhaps matching TRBD1 (5 bases). The ends were cut back, 0 bases at V and 2 bases at J, with 14 bases in the middle. Germline lookup yields CDR1 SGDLS and CDR2 YYNGEE. The CDR3 is 16 residues long. Here the CDR3 reads CASSVGLGATQETQYF. DNA of the CDR3: TGTGCCAGCAGCGTAGGTTTAGGGGCTACACAAGAGACCCAGTACTTC.